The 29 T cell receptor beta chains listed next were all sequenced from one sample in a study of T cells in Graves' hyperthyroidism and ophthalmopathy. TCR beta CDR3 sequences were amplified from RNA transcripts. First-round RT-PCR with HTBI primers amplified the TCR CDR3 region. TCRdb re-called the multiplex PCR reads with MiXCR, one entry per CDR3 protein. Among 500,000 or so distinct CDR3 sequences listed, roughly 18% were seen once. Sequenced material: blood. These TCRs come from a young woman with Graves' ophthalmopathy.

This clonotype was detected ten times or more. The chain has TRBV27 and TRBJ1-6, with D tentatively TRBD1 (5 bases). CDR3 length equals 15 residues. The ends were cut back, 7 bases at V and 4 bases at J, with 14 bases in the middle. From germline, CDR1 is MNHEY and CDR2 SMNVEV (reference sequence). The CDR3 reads CASNAFGGYNSPLHF. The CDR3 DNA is TGTGCCAGCAACGCATTCGGGGGTTATAATTCACCCCTCCACTTT.

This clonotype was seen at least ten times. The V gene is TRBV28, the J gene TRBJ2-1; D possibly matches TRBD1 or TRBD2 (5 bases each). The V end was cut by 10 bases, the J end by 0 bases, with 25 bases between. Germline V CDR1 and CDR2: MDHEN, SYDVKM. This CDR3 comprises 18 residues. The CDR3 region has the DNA TGTGCCACCTCAACCCCGCGAGCGGACAAGGCCTCCTACAATGAGCAGTTCTTC. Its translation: CATSTPRADKASYNEQFF. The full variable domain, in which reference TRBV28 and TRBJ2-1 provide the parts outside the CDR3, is DVKVTQSSRYLVKRTGEKVFLECVQDMDHENMFWYRQDPGLGLRLIYFSYDVKMKEKGDIPEGYSVSREKKERFSLILESASTNQTSMYLCATSTPRADKASYNEQFFGPGTRLTVL.

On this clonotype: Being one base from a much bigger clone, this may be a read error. As DNA, the CDR3 is TGTGCCAGCAGCTTAGATCAACAGGGGACCTATGGCTACACCTTC. It yields the protein CASSLDQQGTYGYTF. The chain recombines TRBV11-2 with TRBJ1-2, with TRBD1 identical over 7 bases. After removal of 0 bases from V and 4 bases from J, the junction contained 5 bases not matched to a gene. The CDR3 runs 15 residues. Germline CDR1 is SGHAT and CDR2 is FQNNGV.

CDR3 in DNA: TGCAGCGTTGAAGGGAGGGATTACAATGAGCAGTTCTTC. Amino acids: CSVEGRDYNEQFF. The chain links TRBV29-1 to TRBJ2-1; perhaps TRBD2 as D (6 bases). Trimming pared 1 base from V and 4 bases from J, leaving 8 bases between. CDR1 is SQVTM, CDR2 ANQGSEA, per germline. The CDR3 contains 13 residues.

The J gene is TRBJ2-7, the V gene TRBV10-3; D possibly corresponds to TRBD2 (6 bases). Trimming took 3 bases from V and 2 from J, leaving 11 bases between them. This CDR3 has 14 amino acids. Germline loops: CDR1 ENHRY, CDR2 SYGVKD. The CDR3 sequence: CAISDAGRPYEQYF. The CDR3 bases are TGTGCCATCAGTGATGCCGGGAGACCCTACGAGCAGTACTTC.

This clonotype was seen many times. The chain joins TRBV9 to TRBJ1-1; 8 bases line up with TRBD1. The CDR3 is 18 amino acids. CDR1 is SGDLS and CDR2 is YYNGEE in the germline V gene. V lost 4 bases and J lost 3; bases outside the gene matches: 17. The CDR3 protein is CASSPFIGTGGPDTEAFF. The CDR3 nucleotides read TGTGCCAGCAGCCCCTTTATAGGTACAGGGGGGCCGGACACTGAAGCTTTCTTT. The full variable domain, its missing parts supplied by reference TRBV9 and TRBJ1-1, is DSGVTQTPKHLITATGQRVTLRCSPRSGDLSVYWYQQSLDQGLQFLIQYYNGEERAKGNILERFSAQQFPDLHSELNLSSLELGDSALYFCASSPFIGTGGPDTEAFFGQGTRLTVV.

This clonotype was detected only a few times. CDR3 DNA: TGTGCCATATCCGCAGGGGAGACCCAGTACTTC. It specifies CAISAGETQYF. V gene TRBV10-3 combines with J gene TRBJ2-5; possible D gene TRBD1, 5 bases. Germline CDR1 ENHRY, CDR2 SYGVKD. There are 11 residues in the CDR3. Trimming pared 9 bases from V and 5 bases from J, leaving 10 bases between.

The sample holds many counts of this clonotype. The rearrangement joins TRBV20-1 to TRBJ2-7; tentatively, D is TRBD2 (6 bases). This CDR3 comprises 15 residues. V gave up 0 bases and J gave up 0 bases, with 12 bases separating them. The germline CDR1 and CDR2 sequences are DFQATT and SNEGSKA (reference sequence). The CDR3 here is CSARDYRETSYEQYF. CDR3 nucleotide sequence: TGCAGTGCTAGAGATTACCGGGAGACCTCCTACGAGCAGTACTTC.

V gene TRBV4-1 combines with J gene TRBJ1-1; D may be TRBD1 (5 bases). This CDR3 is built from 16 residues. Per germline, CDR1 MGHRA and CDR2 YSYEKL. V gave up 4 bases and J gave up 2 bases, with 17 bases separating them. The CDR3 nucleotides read TGCGCCAGCAGCCCTGGTCCGGCAGGGCCCAACACTGAAGCTTTCTTT. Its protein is CASSPGPAGPNTEAFF.

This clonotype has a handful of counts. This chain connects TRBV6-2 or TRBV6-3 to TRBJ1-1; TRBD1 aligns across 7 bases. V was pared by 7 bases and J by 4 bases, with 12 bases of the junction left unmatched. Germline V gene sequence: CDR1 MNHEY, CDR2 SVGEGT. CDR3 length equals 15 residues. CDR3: CASNPPGGGLTEAFF. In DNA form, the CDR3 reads TGTGCCAGCAACCCGCCAGGGGGGGGGCTCACTGAAGCTTTCTTT.

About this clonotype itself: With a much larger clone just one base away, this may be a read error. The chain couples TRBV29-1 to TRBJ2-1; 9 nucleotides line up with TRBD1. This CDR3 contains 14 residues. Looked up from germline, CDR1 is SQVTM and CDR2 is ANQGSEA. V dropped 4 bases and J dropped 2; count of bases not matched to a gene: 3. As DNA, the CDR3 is TGCAGCGTTGCCGGGACAGGGACCTACAATGAGCAGTTCTTC. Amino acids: CSVAGTGTYNEQFF.

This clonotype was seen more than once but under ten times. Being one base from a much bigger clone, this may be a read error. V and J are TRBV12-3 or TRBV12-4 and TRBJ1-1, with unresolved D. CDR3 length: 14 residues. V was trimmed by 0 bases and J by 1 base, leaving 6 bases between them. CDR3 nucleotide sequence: TGTGCCAGCAGTTTAGCGCCAGAGAACACTGAAGCTTTCTTT. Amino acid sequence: CASSLAPENTEAFF.

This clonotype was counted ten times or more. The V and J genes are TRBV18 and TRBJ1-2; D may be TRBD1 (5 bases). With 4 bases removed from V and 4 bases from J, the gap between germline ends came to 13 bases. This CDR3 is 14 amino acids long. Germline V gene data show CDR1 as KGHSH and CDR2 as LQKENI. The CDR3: CASSQSRETYGYTF. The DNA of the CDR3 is TGTGCCAGCTCACAGAGCAGGGAAACCTATGGCTACACCTTC.

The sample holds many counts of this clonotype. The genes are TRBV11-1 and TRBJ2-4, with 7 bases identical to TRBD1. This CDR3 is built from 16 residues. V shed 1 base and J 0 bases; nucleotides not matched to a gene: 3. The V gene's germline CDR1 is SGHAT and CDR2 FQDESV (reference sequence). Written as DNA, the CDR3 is TGTGCCAGCAGCTTAGACAGGGGCGAAGCCAAAAACATTCAGTACTTC. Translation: CASSLDRGEAKNIQYF.

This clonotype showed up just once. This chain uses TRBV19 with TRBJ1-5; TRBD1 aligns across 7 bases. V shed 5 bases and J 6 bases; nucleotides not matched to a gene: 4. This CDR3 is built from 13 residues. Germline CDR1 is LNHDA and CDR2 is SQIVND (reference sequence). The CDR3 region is CASSDRETQPQHF. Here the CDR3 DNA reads TGTGCCAGTAGTGACAGGGAGACTCAGCCCCAGCATTTT.

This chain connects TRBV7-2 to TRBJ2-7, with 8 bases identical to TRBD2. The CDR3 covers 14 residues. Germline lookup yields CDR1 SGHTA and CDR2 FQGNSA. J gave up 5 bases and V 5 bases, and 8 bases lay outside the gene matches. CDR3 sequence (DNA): TGTGCCAGCAGCCTCAGCGGGAGTCTGGACGAGCAGTACTTC. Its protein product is CASSLSGSLDEQYF. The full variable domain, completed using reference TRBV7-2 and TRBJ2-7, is GAGVSQSPSNKVTEKGKDVELRCDPISGHTALYWYRQSLGQGLEFLIYFQGNSAPDKSGLPSDRFSAERTGGSVSTLTIQRTQQEDSAVYLCASSLSGSLDEQYFGPGTRLTVT.

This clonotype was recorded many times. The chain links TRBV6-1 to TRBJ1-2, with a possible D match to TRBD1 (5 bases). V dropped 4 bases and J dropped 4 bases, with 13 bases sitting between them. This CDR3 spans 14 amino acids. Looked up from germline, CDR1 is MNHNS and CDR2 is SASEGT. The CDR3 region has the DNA TGTGCCAGCAGTGCCCTGACAGCGCCCTATGGCTACACCTTC. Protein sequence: CASSALTAPYGYTF.

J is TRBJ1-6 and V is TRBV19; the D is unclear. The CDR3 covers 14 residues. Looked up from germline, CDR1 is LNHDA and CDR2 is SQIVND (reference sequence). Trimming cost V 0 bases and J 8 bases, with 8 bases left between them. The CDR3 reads CASSIEPGDSPLHF. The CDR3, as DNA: TGTGCCAGTAGTATAGAGCCGGGAGATTCACCCCTCCACTTT.

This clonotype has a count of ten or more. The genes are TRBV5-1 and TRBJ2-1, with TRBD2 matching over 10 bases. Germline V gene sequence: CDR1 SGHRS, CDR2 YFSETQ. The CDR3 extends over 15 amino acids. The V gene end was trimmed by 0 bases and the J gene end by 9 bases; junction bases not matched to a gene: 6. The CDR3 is CASSLVLAGVTEQFF. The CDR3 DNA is TGCGCCAGCAGCTTGGTGCTAGCGGGAGTCACTGAGCAGTTCTTC. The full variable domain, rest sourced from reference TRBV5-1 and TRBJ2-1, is KAGVTQTPRYLIKTRGQQVTLSCSPISGHRSVSWYQQTPGQGLQFLFEYFSETQRNKGNFPGRFSGRQFSNSRSEMNVSTLELGDSALYLCASSLVLAGVTEQFFGPGTRLTVL.

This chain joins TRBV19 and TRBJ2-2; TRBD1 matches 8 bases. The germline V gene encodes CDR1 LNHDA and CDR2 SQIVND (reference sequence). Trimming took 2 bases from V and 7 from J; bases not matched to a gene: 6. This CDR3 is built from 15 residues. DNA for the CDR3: TGTGCCAGTAGTATATTGGGACAGGTCCACGGGGAGCTGTTTTTT. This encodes CASSILGQVHGELFF.

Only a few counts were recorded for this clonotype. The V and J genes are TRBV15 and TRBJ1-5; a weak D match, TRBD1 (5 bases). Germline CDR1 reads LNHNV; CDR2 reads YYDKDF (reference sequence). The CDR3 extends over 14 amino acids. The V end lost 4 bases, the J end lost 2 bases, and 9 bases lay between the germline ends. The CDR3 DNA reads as TGTGCCACCAGCAAAGGGGAAGGCAATCAGCCCCAGCATTTT. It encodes CATSKGEGNQPQHF.

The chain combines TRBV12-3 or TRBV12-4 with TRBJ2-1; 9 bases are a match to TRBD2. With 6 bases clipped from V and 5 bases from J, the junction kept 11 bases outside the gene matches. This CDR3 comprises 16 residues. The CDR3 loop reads CASRQLAGLSNNEQFF. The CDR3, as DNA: TGTGCCAGCAGGCAACTAGCGGGCCTCTCGAACAATGAGCAGTTCTTC.

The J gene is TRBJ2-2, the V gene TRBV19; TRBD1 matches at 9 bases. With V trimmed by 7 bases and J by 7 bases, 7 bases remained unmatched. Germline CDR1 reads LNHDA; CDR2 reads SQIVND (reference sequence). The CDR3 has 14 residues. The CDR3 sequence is CASMRGQGYGELFF. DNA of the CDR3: TGTGCCAGTATGAGGGGACAGGGATACGGGGAGCTGTTTTTT.

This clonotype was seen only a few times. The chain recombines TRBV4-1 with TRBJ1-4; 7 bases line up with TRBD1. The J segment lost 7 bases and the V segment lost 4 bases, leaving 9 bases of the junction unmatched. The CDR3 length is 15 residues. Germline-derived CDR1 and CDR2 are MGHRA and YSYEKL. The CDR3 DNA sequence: TGCGCCAGCAGCCTTACCAGGGGGGGGGGTGAAAAACTGTTTTTT. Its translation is CASSLTRGGGEKLFF.

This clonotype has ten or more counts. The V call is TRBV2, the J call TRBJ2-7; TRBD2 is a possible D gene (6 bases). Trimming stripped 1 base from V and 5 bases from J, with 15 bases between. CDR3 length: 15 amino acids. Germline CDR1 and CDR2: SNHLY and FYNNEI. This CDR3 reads CASSEVGGSRHEQYF. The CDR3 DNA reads TGTGCCAGCAGTGAAGTTGGGGGGAGTCGGCACGAGCAGTACTTC.

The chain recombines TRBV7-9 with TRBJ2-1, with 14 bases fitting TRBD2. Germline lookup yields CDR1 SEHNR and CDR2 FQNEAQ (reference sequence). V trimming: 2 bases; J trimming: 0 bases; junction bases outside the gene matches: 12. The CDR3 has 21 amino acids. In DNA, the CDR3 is TGTGCCAGCAGCTTACCCGGGACTAGCGGGGGAAAAACGAGCTCCTACAATGAGCAGTTCTTC. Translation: CASSLPGTSGGKTSSYNEQFF. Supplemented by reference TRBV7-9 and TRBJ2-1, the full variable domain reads DTGVSQNPRHKITKRGQNVTFRCDPISEHNRLYWYRQTLGQGPEFLTYFQNEAQLEKSRLLSDRFSAERPKGSFSTLEIQRTEQGDSAMYLCASSLPGTSGGKTSSYNEQFFGPGTRLTVL.

The CDR3 sequence: CASSPRDGDNTGELFF. For the CDR3, the DNA is TGCGCCAGCAGCCCCCGGGACGGAGATAACACCGGGGAGCTGTTTTTT. The V call is TRBV4-3, the J call TRBJ2-2; D possibly matches TRBD1 or TRBD2 (5 bases each). Germline V gives CDR1 LGHNA, CDR2 YSLEER. Trimming shortened V by 4 bases and J by 2 bases, and 14 bases separated the two germline ends. The CDR3 loop spans 16 amino acids.

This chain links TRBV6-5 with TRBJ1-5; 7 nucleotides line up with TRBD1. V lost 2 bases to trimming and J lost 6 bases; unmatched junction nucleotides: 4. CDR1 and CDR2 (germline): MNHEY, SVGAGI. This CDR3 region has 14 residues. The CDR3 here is CASSYGTDGQPQHF. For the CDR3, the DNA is TGTGCCAGCAGTTACGGGACAGACGGTCAGCCCCAGCATTTT.

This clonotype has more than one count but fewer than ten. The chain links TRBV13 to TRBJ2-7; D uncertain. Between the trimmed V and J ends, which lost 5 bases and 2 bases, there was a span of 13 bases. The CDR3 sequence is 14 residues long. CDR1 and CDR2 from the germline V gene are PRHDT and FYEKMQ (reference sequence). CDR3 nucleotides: TGTGCCAGCAGCGTCGGGCCCCATACCTACGAGCAGTACTTC. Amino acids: CASSVGPHTYEQYF.